This is a list of T cell receptor beta chains from one sample in a study of blood T cell repertoires in COVID-19. Produced via immunoSEQ multiplex PCR; TCRdb's table is partial and in-frame only. This sample has over 350,000 clones, with roughly 89% found just once. Sequencing was performed on PBMCs or T cells enriched from blood (not recorded which). The receptors come from a woman in her forties or fifties who had recovered from COVID-19. CDR3s include the opening cysteine and the closing phenylalanine or tryptophan. The D gene is left open where the match is weak. Clone sizes are given selectively: once, few, many, or a class where the clone is expanded.

CDR3 DNA: TGTGCCAGCAGCCCCAGGGCAGGTAAACAAGAGACCCAGTACTTC
CDR3 protein: CASSPRAGKQETQYF
D gene: -
V gene: TRBV5-5
J gene: TRBJ2-5
clone size: -

CDR3 DNA: TGTGCCAGCAGTCCCCCCGGTGTCCGCAACTATGGCTACACCTTC
CDR3 protein: CASSPPGVRNYGYTF
D gene: -
V gene: TRBV28
J gene: TRBJ1-2
clone size: -

CDR3 DNA: TGCGCCAGCAGTGAGAAAAAGGGGACAGATTATAGCAATCAGCCCCAGCATTTT
CDR3 protein: CASSEKKGTDYSNQPQHF
D gene: TRBD1
V gene: TRBV10-1
J gene: TRBJ1-5
clone size: -

CDR3 DNA: TGTGCCAGTAGTACCGTATGGACAGCGGAGCAGTACTTC
CDR3 protein: CASSTVWTAEQYF
D gene: -
V gene: TRBV19
J gene: TRBJ2-7
clone size: once

CDR3 DNA: TGTGCCAGCAGCCAACCAGGGATCGGTTCAGAGACCCAGTACTTC
CDR3 protein: CASSQPGIGSETQYF
D gene: -
V gene: TRBV3-1/TRBV3-2
J gene: TRBJ2-5
clone size: -

CDR3 DNA: TGTGCCAGCAGCTTTTCTTCCGACACTGAAGCTTTCTTT
CDR3 protein: CASSFSSDTEAFF
D gene: -
V gene: TRBV7-9
J gene: TRBJ1-1
clone size: few

CDR3 DNA: TGTGCCATTCAAACCGGGACTAAACCCGGGGAGCTGTTTTTT
CDR3 protein: CAIQTGTKPGELFF
D gene: TRBD2
V gene: TRBV28
J gene: TRBJ2-2
clone size: -

CDR3 DNA: TGTGCCAGCAGTGAATGGGACAGTAATCAGCCCCAGCATTTT
CDR3 protein: CASSEWDSNQPQHF
D gene: TRBD1
V gene: TRBV25-1
J gene: TRBJ1-5
clone size: -

CDR3 DNA: TGTGCCGGGAGCAGCCATAGCTCCTACGAGCAGTACTTC
CDR3 protein: CAGSSHSSYEQYF
D gene: -
V gene: TRBV10-3
J gene: TRBJ2-7
clone size: once

CDR3 DNA: TGTGCCAGCAGCTCTGGAGTAAGCACAGATACGCAGTATTTT
CDR3 protein: CASSSGVSTDTQYF
D gene: -
V gene: TRBV5-4
J gene: TRBJ2-3
clone size: -

CDR3 DNA: TGTGCCAGCAGTTACGGTCGCAGGGAACCACCAGTCTTT
CDR3 protein: CASSYGRREPPVF
D gene: -
V gene: TRBV6-5
J gene: TRBJ1-2
clone size: -

CDR3 DNA: TGTGCCAGTAGTTCGGCTTGGGGGCTTGACGGCGGCACAGATACGCAGTATTTT
CDR3 protein: CASSSAWGLDGGTDTQYF
D gene: -
V gene: TRBV19
J gene: TRBJ2-3
clone size: -

CDR3 DNA: TGTGCCAGCCCCCTTCACCCGGGTGCTCCTGAGCAGTTCTTC
CDR3 protein: CASPLHPGAPEQFF
D gene: -
V gene: TRBV2
J gene: TRBJ2-1
clone size: -

CDR3 DNA: TGTGCCAGCAGTTTAGGGACAGCCTCTTCCTACGAGCAGTACTTC
CDR3 protein: CASSLGTASSYEQYF
D gene: TRBD1
V gene: TRBV28
J gene: TRBJ2-7
clone size: -

CDR3 DNA: TGTGCCAGCAGCCAAGTCAACAGGTACACTGAAGCTTTCTTT
CDR3 protein: CASSQVNRYTEAFF
D gene: -
V gene: TRBV3-1/TRBV3-2
J gene: TRBJ1-1
clone size: -

CDR3 DNA: TGTGCCAGCAGCTTATTCTGGCCCACGATGAGGGGCTACACCTTC
CDR3 protein: CASSLFWPTMRGYTF
D gene: -
V gene: TRBV7-2
J gene: TRBJ1-2
clone size: -

CDR3 DNA: TGCGCCAGCACAAGGACAGGGGGCAATAATTCACCCCTCCACTTT
CDR3 protein: CASTRTGGNNSPLHF
D gene: TRBD1
V gene: TRBV4-1
J gene: TRBJ1-6
clone size: -

CDR3 DNA: TGTGCCAGCAGCGTAGGTGTACTAGCGGGGAGTGGGACAGATACGCAGTATTTT
CDR3 protein: CASSVGVLAGSGTDTQYF
D gene: TRBD2
V gene: TRBV9
J gene: TRBJ2-3
clone size: -

CDR3 DNA: TGTGCCAGCAGCTTACTGGCAACCTACGAGCAGTACTTC
CDR3 protein: CASSLLATYEQYF
D gene: -
V gene: TRBV7-9
J gene: TRBJ2-7
clone size: -

CDR3 DNA: TGTGCCAGCATGGACTCATCCTATAATTCACCCCTCCACTTT
CDR3 protein: CASMDSSYNSPLHF
D gene: -
V gene: TRBV2
J gene: TRBJ1-6
clone size: -

CDR3 DNA: TGTGCCAGCAGTCACATCTATCCCGGGACAGGGGTCTACGAGCAGTACTTC
CDR3 protein: CASSHIYPGTGVYEQYF
D gene: TRBD1
V gene: TRBV27
J gene: TRBJ2-7
clone size: -

CDR3 DNA: TGTGCCAGCAGCCTAAGCGGGGGACCAACAGATACGCAGTATTTT
CDR3 protein: CASSLSGGPTDTQYF
D gene: TRBD2
V gene: TRBV7-8
J gene: TRBJ2-3
clone size: -

CDR3 DNA: TGTGCCAGCAGCCAAATACAGGGGGCTGGCTACACCTTC
CDR3 protein: CASSQIQGAGYTF
D gene: TRBD1
V gene: TRBV3-1/TRBV3-2
J gene: TRBJ1-2
clone size: -

CDR3 DNA: TGCGCCAGCAGCTTGGAGTGGTCAGCGAATTACGAGCAGTACTTC
CDR3 protein: CASSLEWSANYEQYF
D gene: -
V gene: TRBV5-1
J gene: TRBJ2-7
clone size: -

CDR3 DNA: TGTGCCAGCAGTTACAGGGTTGGGTCTTCCCATGGCTACACCTTC
CDR3 protein: CASSYRVGSSHGYTF
D gene: -
V gene: TRBV28
J gene: TRBJ1-2
clone size: once

CDR3 DNA: TGTGCCAGCACCAACGCAGTGGGGCAAAACAACTATGGCTACACCTTC
CDR3 protein: CASTNAVGQNNYGYTF
D gene: -
V gene: TRBV7-9
J gene: TRBJ1-2
clone size: -

CDR3 DNA: TGTGCCAGCAGCGAGGACAGGGGGCGGGCTGAAGCTTTCTTT
CDR3 protein: CASSEDRGRAEAFF
D gene: TRBD1
V gene: TRBV28
J gene: TRBJ1-1
clone size: -

CDR3 DNA: TGTGCCAGCAGCGTAAGAGGCCCGGGACAGATACTAAACACTGAAGCTTTCTTT
CDR3 protein: CASSVRGPGQILNTEAFF
D gene: TRBD1
V gene: TRBV9
J gene: TRBJ1-1
clone size: -

CDR3 DNA: TGTGCCAGCAGCGGAAACAGGGCGGGGGACGAGCAGTACTTC
CDR3 protein: CASSGNRAGDEQYF
D gene: -
V gene: TRBV9
J gene: TRBJ2-7
clone size: -

CDR3 DNA: TGTGCCAGGCTAAAGGACAGATTGAACTACGAGCAGTACTTC
CDR3 protein: CARLKDRLNYEQYF
D gene: -
V gene: TRBV19
J gene: TRBJ2-7
clone size: -

CDR3 DNA: TGTGCCAGCGACTCAGGGCGCGAGCAGTACTTC
CDR3 protein: CASDSGREQYF
D gene: -
V gene: TRBV7-9
J gene: TRBJ2-7
clone size: -

CDR3 DNA: TGTGCCAGCAGGCCAGACTCCAGGGGGCGCGGTTATGGCTACACCTTC
CDR3 protein: CASRPDSRGRGYGYTF
D gene: TRBD1
V gene: TRBV27
J gene: TRBJ1-2
clone size: few

CDR3 DNA: TGTGCCAGCAGCCCCCTGGGACAGGGTTGGTTCGAGGGAAACACCATATATTTT
CDR3 protein: CASSPLGQGWFEGNTIYF
D gene: TRBD1
V gene: TRBV5-6
J gene: TRBJ1-3
clone size: -

CDR3 DNA: TGTGCCAGCTCGGGTACTGGAAACACCATATATTTT
CDR3 protein: CASSGTGNTIYF
D gene: -
V gene: TRBV2
J gene: TRBJ1-3
clone size: few

CDR3 DNA: TGCGCCAGCAGTGAACCAGCGGGCTATGGCTACACCTTC
CDR3 protein: CASSEPAGYGYTF
D gene: -
V gene: TRBV10-2
J gene: TRBJ1-2
clone size: -

CDR3 DNA: TGTGCTCAGAAACAGGGGAGTGACAATGAGCAGTTCTTC
CDR3 protein: CAQKQGSDNEQFF
D gene: TRBD1
V gene: TRBV12-3/TRBV12-4
J gene: TRBJ2-1
clone size: -

CDR3 DNA: TGTGCCAGCAGTCCGGGACAGCTCCTTGGAACCATATATTTT
CDR3 protein: CASSPGQLLGTIYF
D gene: TRBD1
V gene: TRBV6-5
J gene: TRBJ1-3
clone size: once

CDR3 DNA: TGTGCCAGCACTGGGGCGAATTCGGGGGCCAACGTCCTGACTTTC
CDR3 protein: CASTGANSGANVLTF
D gene: -
V gene: TRBV6-5
J gene: TRBJ2-6
clone size: -

CDR3 DNA: TGTGCCAGCAGCCTGACAGGGGAAAAAGGTGGCTACACCTTC
CDR3 protein: CASSLTGEKGGYTF
D gene: TRBD1
V gene: TRBV7-2
J gene: TRBJ1-2
clone size: -

CDR3 DNA: TGCGCCAGCAGCTTGAGTAGCGGGGGTGCGGATACGCAGTATTTT
CDR3 protein: CASSLSSGGADTQYF
D gene: TRBD2
V gene: TRBV5-1
J gene: TRBJ2-3
clone size: -

CDR3 DNA: TGCGCCAGCAGCCAAGAACGGAGAGGGGGTGCTTTCTTT
CDR3 protein: CASSQERRGGAFF
D gene: -
V gene: TRBV4-3
J gene: TRBJ1-1
clone size: once

CDR3 DNA: TGTGCCAGCAGCCTAGCGGTTAGCTCCTACAATGAGCAGTTCTTC
CDR3 protein: CASSLAVSSYNEQFF
D gene: TRBD2
V gene: TRBV7-2
J gene: TRBJ2-1
clone size: -

CDR3 DNA: TGTGCCAGCAGCCCAGAGGGTGTTGCTGAAGCTTTCTTT
CDR3 protein: CASSPEGVAEAFF
D gene: -
V gene: TRBV11-3
J gene: TRBJ1-1
clone size: few

CDR3 DNA: TGTGCCAGCAAGGGGGGGGACCTCTATGGCTACACCTTC
CDR3 protein: CASKGGDLYGYTF
D gene: -
V gene: TRBV28
J gene: TRBJ1-2
clone size: once

CDR3 DNA: TGTGCCAGCAGCCCCAGCGGGGGGCAAAACAATGAGCAGTTCTTC
CDR3 protein: CASSPSGGQNNEQFF
D gene: TRBD2
V gene: TRBV4-2
J gene: TRBJ2-1
clone size: -

CDR3 DNA: TGTGCCACCCCGACTTTCGAGGGAGGCGGCTACACCTTC
CDR3 protein: CATPTFEGGGYTF
D gene: -
V gene: TRBV28
J gene: TRBJ1-2
clone size: -

CDR3 DNA: TGTGCCAGCTCCTCGGGGGGCCGTGGGGAGACCCAGTACTTC
CDR3 protein: CASSSGGRGETQYF
D gene: -
V gene: TRBV11-2
J gene: TRBJ2-5
clone size: -

CDR3 DNA: TGTGCCAGCAGCGGGACTAGCGTTTCGGAGACCCAGTACTTC
CDR3 protein: CASSGTSVSETQYF
D gene: TRBD2
V gene: TRBV28
J gene: TRBJ2-5
clone size: -

CDR3 DNA: TGTGCCAGCAGTCCACGGCCCACTAGCGGGGGGGCCAGCGATGAGCAGTTCTTC
CDR3 protein: CASSPRPTSGGASDEQFF
D gene: TRBD2
V gene: TRBV27
J gene: TRBJ2-1
clone size: -

CDR3 DNA: TGTGCCTGGAACCAGCAGGGGGCGCAGGGAAACACCATATATTTT
CDR3 protein: CAWNQQGAQGNTIYF
D gene: TRBD1
V gene: TRBV30
J gene: TRBJ1-3
clone size: once

CDR3 DNA: TGTGCCAGCAGTCGGACAGGTGATCATGGCTACACCTTC
CDR3 protein: CASSRTGDHGYTF
D gene: TRBD1
V gene: TRBV6-2/TRBV6-3
J gene: TRBJ1-2
clone size: -

CDR3 DNA: TGTGCCAGCAGCTTAGGACTTTACAATGAGCAGTTCTTC
CDR3 protein: CASSLGLYNEQFF
D gene: -
V gene: TRBV7-9
J gene: TRBJ2-1
clone size: few